The rows below give T cell receptor beta chains drawn from one sample of a study of cytomegalovirus exposure and HLA in healthy donors. The data were produced by immunoSEQ multiplex PCR, yet TCRdb's version contains in-frame clones alone and is incomplete. The data show 85,000 to 100,000 clones, with around three quarters seen just once and 16% held by the top ten. The sample consisted of PBMCs. The source is a man in his sixties in good health and CMV-seropositive. The CDR3 runs from the conserved cysteine through the conserved F or W. D genes are given only for firm matches. Size is stated for part of the rows, as once, few or many counts, or as a class when the clone is expanded.

abundance,d_gene,v_gene,j_gene,CDR3nt,CDR3aa
-,-,TRBV18,TRBJ2-6,TGTGCCAGCTCACCGATCGTCGCCGGGTCCTCTGGGGCCAACGTCCTGACTTTC,CASSPIVAGSSGANVLTF
few,TRBD1,TRBV13,TRBJ1-2,TGTGCCAGCAGCTTAAGGCACAGGGGAGACTATGGCTACACCTTC,CASSLRHRGDYGYTF
once,-,TRBV4-1,TRBJ2-1,TGCGCCAGCAGCCATTCAGGGTTGCGAACGGGCGGTGAGCAGTTCTTC,CASSHSGLRTGGEQFF
-,TRBD1,TRBV5-1,TRBJ2-2,TGCGCCAGCAGCCCGGGACAGGGGTCCGGGGAGCTGTTTTTT,CASSPGQGSGELFF
-,-,TRBV20-1,TRBJ2-5,TGCAGTGCAAGACGGGAAGAGACCCAGTACTTC,CSARREETQYF
-,-,TRBV29-1,TRBJ1-3,TGCAGCGCCGAACCAGGGTCTGGAAACACCATATATTTT,CSAEPGSGNTIYF
-,-,TRBV9,TRBJ2-1,TGTGCCAGCAGCGTAGACCCCCCGGGACTCTTAAACAATGAGCAGTTCTTC,CASSVDPPGLLNNEQFF
-,-,TRBV19,TRBJ2-1,TGTGCCAGTACCCCCGCCCCGGGCAATGAGCAGTTCTTC,CASTPAPGNEQFF
-,-,TRBV5-5,TRBJ1-1,TGTGCCAGCAGCTTGGTAGGGGCCAGGAACACTGAAGCTTTCTTT,CASSLVGARNTEAFF
-,-,TRBV27,TRBJ2-5,TGTGCCAGCACTGGCCCGACAGGCCAAGAGACCCAGTACTTC,CASTGPTGQETQYF
-,-,TRBV19,TRBJ1-1,TGTGCCAGTAGTTTAATACAGGGTTGGACGAACACTGAAGCTTTCTTT,CASSLIQGWTNTEAFF
-,-,TRBV9,TRBJ1-2,TGTGCCAGCAGCGTAGCCTCATACGGTAACTATGGCTACACCTTC,CASSVASYGNYGYTF
-,-,TRBV2,TRBJ1-1,TGTGCCAGCTGGGTGGGTACGGGGATTCCCACTGAAGCTTTCTTT,CASWVGTGIPTEAFF
-,TRBD1,TRBV5-6,TRBJ2-2,TGTGCCAGCAGCTTCCGGGACAGGAGCACCGGGGAGCTGTTTTTT,CASSFRDRSTGELFF
few,-,TRBV18,TRBJ1-1,TGTGCCTGCCAGGATCAGGGCCTGAACACTGAAGCTTTCTTT,CACQDQGLNTEAFF
-,-,TRBV28,TRBJ1-2,TGTGCCAGCATTCCCTTCCTGACAGATAACTATGGCTACACCTTC,CASIPFLTDNYGYTF
-,-,TRBV7-8,TRBJ2-3,TGTGCCAGCAGCCCGACGGGAGATACGCAGTATTTT,CASSPTGDTQYF
-,-,TRBV5-4,TRBJ2-5,TGTGCCAGCAGCTTGCGGGTCAGATTTCAAGAGACCCAGTACTTC,CASSLRVRFQETQYF
-,TRBD1,TRBV28,TRBJ2-7,TGTGCCAGCAGTCAATTGACAGGGAGCTCCTACGAGCAGTACTTC,CASSQLTGSSYEQYF
-,TRBD2,TRBV19,TRBJ2-3,TGTGCCAGTAGTACTAGCGGGGGGACAGATACGCAGTATTTT,CASSTSGGTDTQYF
-,-,TRBV29-1,TRBJ1-1,TGCAGCGCCGGAGGGGTTGCTGAAGCTTTCTTT,CSAGGVAEAFF
-,TRBD2,TRBV7-6,TRBJ2-7,TGTGCCAGCAGCCCCGGGGAGGGGATCACCCACGAGCAGTACTTC,CASSPGEGITHEQYF
once,TRBD1,TRBV11-3,TRBJ2-5,TGTGCCAGCAGCCCGACAGGGACGGGGGAGACCCAGTACTTC,CASSPTGTGETQYF
-,TRBD1,TRBV7-9,TRBJ1-4,TGTGCCAGCAGCTTAGGGGGACAGGGTGAAAAACTGTTTTTT,CASSLGGQGEKLFF
-,-,TRBV7-9,TRBJ2-7,TGTGCCAGCAGCTTAGCGTTGAGCTCCTACGAGCAGTACTTC,CASSLALSSYEQYF
-,TRBD1,TRBV7-9,TRBJ2-1,TGTGCCAGCAGCTTCCCCGGGACAGGGCTCCTCTTC,CASSFPGTGLLF
few,-,TRBV6-5,TRBJ1-1,TGTGCCAGCAAGGGGGATGCGTTGAACACTGAAGCTTTCTTT,CASKGDALNTEAFF
-,-,TRBV5-6,TRBJ2-2,TGTGCCAGCAGCTTTTATAGCGGGGAGCTGTTTTTT,CASSFYSGELFF
-,-,TRBV6-6,TRBJ1-1,TGTGCCAGCCTACAGGGTGGTCTCACTGAAGCTTTCTTT,CASLQGGLTEAFF
few,-,TRBV4-2,TRBJ2-7,TGTGCCAGCAGCCCCCGTCGGACAGCCTACGAGCAGTACTTC,CASSPRRTAYEQYF
-,-,TRBV28,TRBJ1-2,TGTGCCAGCAGTTTCGGGCAGGGGAGGGACTATGGCTACACCTTC,CASSFGQGRDYGYTF
once,TRBD1,TRBV5-4,TRBJ1-6,TGTGCCAGCAGTCTGAACAGGGGGCTAGATTCTTCACCCCTCCACTTT,CASSLNRGLDSSPLHF
-,TRBD2,TRBV5-6,TRBJ2-7,TGTGCCAGCAGCTTGGTGGGCGGGGGTAGGTACGAGCAGTACTTC,CASSLVGGGRYEQYF
-,-,TRBV7-9,TRBJ2-2,TGTGCCAGCAGCTTAACGCCGGTCGGGGGCGGGGAGCTGTTTTTT,CASSLTPVGGGELFF
-,TRBD1,TRBV4-1,TRBJ1-4,TGCGCCAGCAGCACACGGGACAGGGCCAAGCGGGAAAAACTGTTTTTT,CASSTRDRAKREKLFF
once,-,TRBV29-1,TRBJ2-7,TGCAGCGGTCGGGACACCTACGAGCAGTACTTC,CSGRDTYEQYF
-,-,TRBV30,TRBJ1-5,TGTGCCTGGAGTGTAGGGCCCGGGGTCGGACAGCCCCAGCATTTT,CAWSVGPGVGQPQHF
once,-,TRBV18,TRBJ2-1,TGTGCCAGCTCACCTGTAAATGAGCAGTTCTTC,CASSPVNEQFF
-,TRBD1,TRBV10-2,TRBJ1-1,TGCGCCAGCAGTCGGCAGGGGGTCGGTACTGAAGCTTTCTTT,CASSRQGVGTEAFF
few,TRBD1,TRBV9,TRBJ2-7,TGTGCCAGCAGCGTAGGACAGGGATACTACGAGCAGTACTTC,CASSVGQGYYEQYF
-,TRBD1,TRBV11-3,TRBJ2-7,TGTGCCAGCAGCCGACAGGGTTTGACGGACGAGCAGTACTTC,CASSRQGLTDEQYF
-,-,TRBV14,TRBJ2-4,TGTGCCAGCAGCCAAGATCCGAGTAGGTCAGGCATTCAGTACTTC,CASSQDPSRSGIQYF
-,-,TRBV19,TRBJ2-7,TGTGCCAGTAGTATTGGGCTGGGTCCCTACGAGCAGTACTTC,CASSIGLGPYEQYF
-,TRBD1,TRBV7-9,TRBJ2-3,TGTGCCAGCAGCCCAACAGGGGGCTCAGTGACGCAGTATTTT,CASSPTGGSVTQYF
-,-,TRBV6-6,TRBJ2-1,TGTGCCAGCAGTTACTGGCGGAGTGAGCAGTTCTTC,CASSYWRSEQFF
-,-,TRBV13,TRBJ2-5,TGTGCCAGCAGCGGGGGGGGCGGCGAGACCCAGTACTTC,CASSGGGGETQYF
-,-,TRBV5-1,TRBJ2-1,TGCGCCAGCAGCTTGGTGGGGGCCCCACTCCCCCACAATGAGCAGTTCTTC,CASSLVGAPLPHNEQFF
-,TRBD1,TRBV14,TRBJ2-5,TGTGCCAGCAGCCAAGATAGGGCTACAGGGGCCACGATTCAAGAGACCCAGTACTTC,CASSQDRATGATIQETQYF
-,-,TRBV6-1,TRBJ2-7,TGTGCCAGCAGTGAAGCTTACAGGAGTCCCTACGAGCAGTACTTC,CASSEAYRSPYEQYF
-,-,TRBV7-2,TRBJ2-7,TGTGCCAGCAGCCCTAAGGGGGGGGGCGAGCAGTACTTC,CASSPKGGGEQYF
-,-,TRBV6-5,TRBJ1-3,TGTGCCAGCAGCTTGGACAGCCGCTCTGGAAACACCATATATTTT,CASSLDSRSGNTIYF